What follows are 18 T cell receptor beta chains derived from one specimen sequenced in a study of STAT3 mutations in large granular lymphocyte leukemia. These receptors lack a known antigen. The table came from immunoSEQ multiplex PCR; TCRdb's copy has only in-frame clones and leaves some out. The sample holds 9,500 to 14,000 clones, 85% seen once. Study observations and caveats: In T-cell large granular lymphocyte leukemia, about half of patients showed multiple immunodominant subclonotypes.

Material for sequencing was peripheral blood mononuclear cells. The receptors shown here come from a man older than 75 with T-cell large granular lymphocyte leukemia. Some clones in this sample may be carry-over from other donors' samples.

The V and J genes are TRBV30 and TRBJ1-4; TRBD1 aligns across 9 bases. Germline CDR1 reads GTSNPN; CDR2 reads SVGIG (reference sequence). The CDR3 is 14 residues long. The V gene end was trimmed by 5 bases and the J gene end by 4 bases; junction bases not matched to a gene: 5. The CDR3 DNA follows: TGTGCCTGGGGGGACAGGGAGAATAATGAAAAACTGTTTTTT. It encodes CAWGDRENNEKLFF.

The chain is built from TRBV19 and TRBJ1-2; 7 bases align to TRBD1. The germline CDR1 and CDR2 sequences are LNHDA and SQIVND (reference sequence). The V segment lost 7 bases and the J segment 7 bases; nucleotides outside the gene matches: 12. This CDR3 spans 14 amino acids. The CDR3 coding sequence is TGTGCCAGTAAATCCCCGGGACAGTACTCTGGCTACACCTTC. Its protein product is CASKSPGQYSGYTF. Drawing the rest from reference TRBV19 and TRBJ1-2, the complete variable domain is DGGITQSPKYLFRKEGQNVTLSCEQNLNHDAMYWYRQDPGQGLRLIYYSQIVNDFQKGDIAEGYSVSREKKESFPLTVTSAQKNPTAFYLCASKSPGQYSGYTFGSGTRLTVV.

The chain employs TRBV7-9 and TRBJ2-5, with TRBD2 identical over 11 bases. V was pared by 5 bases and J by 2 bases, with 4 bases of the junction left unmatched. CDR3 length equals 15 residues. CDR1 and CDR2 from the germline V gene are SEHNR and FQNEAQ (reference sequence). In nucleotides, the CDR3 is TGTGCCAGCAGCCCGCTAGCGGGGGGACAAGAGACCCAGTACTTC. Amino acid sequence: CASSPLAGGQETQYF.

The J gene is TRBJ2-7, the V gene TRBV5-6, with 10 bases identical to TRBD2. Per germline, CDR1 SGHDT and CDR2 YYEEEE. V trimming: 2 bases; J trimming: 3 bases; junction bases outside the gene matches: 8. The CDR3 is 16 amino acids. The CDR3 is CASSFPRTSGNYEQYF. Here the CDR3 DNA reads TGTGCCAGCAGCTTCCCCCGGACTAGCGGAAACTACGAGCAGTACTTC.

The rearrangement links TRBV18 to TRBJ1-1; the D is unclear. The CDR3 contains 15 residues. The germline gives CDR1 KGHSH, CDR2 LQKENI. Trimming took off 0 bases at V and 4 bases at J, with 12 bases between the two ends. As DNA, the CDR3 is TGTGCCAGCTCACCACCGGGCTCTTATAGCACTGAAGCTTTCTTT. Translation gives CASSPPGSYSTEAFF.

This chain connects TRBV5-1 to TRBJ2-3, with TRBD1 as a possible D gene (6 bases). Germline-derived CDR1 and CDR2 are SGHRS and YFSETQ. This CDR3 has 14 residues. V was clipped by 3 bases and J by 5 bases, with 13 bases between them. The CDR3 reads CASSSTGSEDTQYF. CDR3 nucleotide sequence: TGCGCCAGCAGCTCAACAGGGTCGGAAGATACGCAGTATTTT.

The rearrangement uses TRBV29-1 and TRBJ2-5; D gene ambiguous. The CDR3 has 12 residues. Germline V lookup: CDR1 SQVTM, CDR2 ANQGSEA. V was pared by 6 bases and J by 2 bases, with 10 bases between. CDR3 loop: CSVSDGQETQYF. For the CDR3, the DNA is TGCAGCGTGTCGGACGGACAAGAGACCCAGTACTTC.

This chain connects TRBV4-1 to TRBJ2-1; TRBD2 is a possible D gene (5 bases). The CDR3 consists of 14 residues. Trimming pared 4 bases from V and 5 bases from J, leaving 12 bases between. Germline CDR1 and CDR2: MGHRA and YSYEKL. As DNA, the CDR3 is TGCGCCAGCAGCCGTCAACGGGGAGACAATGAGCAGTTCTTC. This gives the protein CASSRQRGDNEQFF.

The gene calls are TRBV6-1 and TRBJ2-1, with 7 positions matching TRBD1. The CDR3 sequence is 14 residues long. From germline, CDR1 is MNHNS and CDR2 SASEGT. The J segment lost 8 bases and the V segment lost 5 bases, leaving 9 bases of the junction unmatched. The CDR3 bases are TGTGCCAGCAGTAACCCGACAGGGCGCGATGAGCAGTTCTTC. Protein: CASSNPTGRDEQFF.

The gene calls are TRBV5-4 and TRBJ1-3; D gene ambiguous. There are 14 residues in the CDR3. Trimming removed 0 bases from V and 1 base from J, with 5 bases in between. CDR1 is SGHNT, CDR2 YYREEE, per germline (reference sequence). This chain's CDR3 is CASSLGGSGNTIYF. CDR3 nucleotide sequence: TGTGCCAGCAGCTTGGGAGGGTCTGGAAACACCATATATTTT.

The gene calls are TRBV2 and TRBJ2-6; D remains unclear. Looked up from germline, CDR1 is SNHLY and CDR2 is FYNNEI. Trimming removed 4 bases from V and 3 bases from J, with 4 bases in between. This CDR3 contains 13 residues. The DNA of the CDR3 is TGTGCCAGCAGTGCAAATGGGGCCAACGTCCTGACTTTC. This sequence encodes CASSANGANVLTF.

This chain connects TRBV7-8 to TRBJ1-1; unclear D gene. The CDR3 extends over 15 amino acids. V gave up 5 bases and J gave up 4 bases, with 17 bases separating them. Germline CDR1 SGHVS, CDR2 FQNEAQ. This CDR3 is CASSPRANLGTEAFF. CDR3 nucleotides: TGTGCCAGCAGCCCCCGGGCCAATCTGGGCACTGAAGCTTTCTTT. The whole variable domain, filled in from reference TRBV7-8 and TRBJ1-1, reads GAGVSQSPRYKVAKRGQDVALRCDPISGHVSLFWYQQALGQGPEFLTYFQNEAQLDKSGLPSDRFFAERPEGSVSTLKIQRTQQEDSAVYLCASSPRANLGTEAFFGQGTRLTVV.

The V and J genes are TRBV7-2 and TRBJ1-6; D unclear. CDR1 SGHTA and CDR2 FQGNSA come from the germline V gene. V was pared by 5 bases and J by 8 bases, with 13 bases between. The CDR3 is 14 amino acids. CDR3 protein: CASSPIPADSPLHF. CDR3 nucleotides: TGTGCCAGCAGCCCAATCCCCGCAGATTCACCCCTCCACTTT.

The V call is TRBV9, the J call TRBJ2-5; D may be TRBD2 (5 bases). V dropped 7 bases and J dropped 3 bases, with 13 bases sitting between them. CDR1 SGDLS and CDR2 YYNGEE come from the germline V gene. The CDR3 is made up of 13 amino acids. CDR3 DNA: TGTGCCAGCGGTTCCCCGGGGAAAGAGACCCAGTACTTC. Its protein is CASGSPGKETQYF. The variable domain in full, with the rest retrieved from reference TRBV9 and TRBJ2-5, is DSGVTQTPKHLITATGQRVTLRCSPRSGDLSVYWYQQSLDQGLQFLIQYYNGEERAKGNILERFSAQQFPDLHSELNLSSLELGDSALYFCASGSPGKETQYFGPGTRLLVL.

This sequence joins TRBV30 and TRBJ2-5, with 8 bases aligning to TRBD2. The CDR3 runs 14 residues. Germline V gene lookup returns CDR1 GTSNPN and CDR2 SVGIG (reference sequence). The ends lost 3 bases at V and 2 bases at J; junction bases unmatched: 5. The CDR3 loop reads CAWSTSGVQETQYF. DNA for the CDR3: TGTGCCTGGAGCACTAGCGGAGTTCAAGAGACCCAGTACTTC.

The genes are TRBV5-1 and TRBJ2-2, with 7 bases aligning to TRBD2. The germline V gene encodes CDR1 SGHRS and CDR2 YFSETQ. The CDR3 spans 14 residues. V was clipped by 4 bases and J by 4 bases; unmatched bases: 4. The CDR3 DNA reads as TGCGCCAGCAGCGGGGGGGTCAGCACCGGGGAGCTGTTTTTT. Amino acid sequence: CASSGGVSTGELFF.

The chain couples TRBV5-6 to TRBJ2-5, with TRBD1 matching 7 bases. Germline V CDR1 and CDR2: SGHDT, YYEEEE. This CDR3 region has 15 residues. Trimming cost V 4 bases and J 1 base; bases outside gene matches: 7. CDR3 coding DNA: TGTGCCAGCAGCCAACTCGAGGGGGCCCAAGAGACCCAGTACTTC. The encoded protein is CASSQLEGAQETQYF.

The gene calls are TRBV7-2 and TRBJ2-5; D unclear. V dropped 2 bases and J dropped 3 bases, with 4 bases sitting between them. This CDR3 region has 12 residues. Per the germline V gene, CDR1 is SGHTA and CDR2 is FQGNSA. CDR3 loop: CASSLLEETQYF. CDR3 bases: TGTGCCAGCAGCTTATTAGAAGAGACCCAGTACTTC.